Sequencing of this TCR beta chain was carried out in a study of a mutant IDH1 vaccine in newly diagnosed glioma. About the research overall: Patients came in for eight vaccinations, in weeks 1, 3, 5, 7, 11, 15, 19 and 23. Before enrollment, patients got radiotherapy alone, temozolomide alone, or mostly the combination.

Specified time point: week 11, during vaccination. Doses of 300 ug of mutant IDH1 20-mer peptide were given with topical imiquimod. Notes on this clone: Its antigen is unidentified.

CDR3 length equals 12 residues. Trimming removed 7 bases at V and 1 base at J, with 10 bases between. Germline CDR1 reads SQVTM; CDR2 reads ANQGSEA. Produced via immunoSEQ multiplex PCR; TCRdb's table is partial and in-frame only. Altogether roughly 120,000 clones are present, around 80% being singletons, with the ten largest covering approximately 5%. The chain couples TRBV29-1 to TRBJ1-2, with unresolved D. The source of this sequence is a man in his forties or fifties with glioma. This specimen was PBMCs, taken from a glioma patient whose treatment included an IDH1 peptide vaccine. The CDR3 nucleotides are TGCAGCGCCCTTGTGGATAACTATGGCTACACCTTC. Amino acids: CSALVDNYGYTF.